These T cell receptor beta chains were read from a single sample in a study of T cell repertoires in cytomegalovirus infection. These receptors are not linked to any known antigen. TCRdb independently ran MiXCR on the reads; one entry per CDR3 protein. Of 26,000 or so distinct CDR3 sequences in the sample, roughly a fifth were seen once. This material consisted of CD8+ T cells from cultured PBMCs, taken from culture after CMV antigen stimulation. The receptors here all came from a human donor in good health (CMV status not recorded). Some clones in this sample may be carry-over from other donors' samples. Each CDR3 is given with its conserved first and last residue. The D gene is left open where the match is weak. Size tells how often a clone was seen (once, few, many) or the class of an expanded clone, and some rows leave it out.

abundance,v_gene,d_gene,j_gene,CDR3nt,CDR3aa
many,TRBV7-2,-,TRBJ1-1,TGTGCCACCCTCGGGGGATCGGGGGCTGAAGCTTTCTTT,CATLGGSGAEAFF
few,TRBV29-1,TRBD1,TRBJ2-6,TGCAGCGTCCGGGACAGCCTCTCTGGGGCCAACGTCCTGACTTTC,CSVRDSLSGANVLTF
few,TRBV7-2,-,TRBJ1-1,TGTGCCAGCAGCCCCTTAGGGGTAGTGAGGACTGAAGCTTTCTTT,CASSPLGVVRTEAFF
-,TRBV7-8,-,TRBJ1-1,TGTGCCAGCAGCCTAGGGGCAGATAACACTGAAGCTTTCTTT,CASSLGADNTEAFF
many,TRBV7-9,-,TRBJ1-2,TGTGCCAGCAGCTTAGACTTAACAGGGAACTATGGCTACACCTTC,CASSLDLTGNYGYTF
-,TRBV7-6,-,TRBJ2-2,TGTGCCAGCAGCAAGACAAGCGCCGGGGAGCTGTTTTTT,CASSKTSAGELFF
-,TRBV4-3,-,TRBJ1-4,TGCGCCAGCAGCCAAGATACCGCCAGTGGCGAAAAACTGTTTTTT,CASSQDTASGEKLFF
-,TRBV27,-,TRBJ1-1,TGTGCCAGCAGTTTAATGGGCCACCGGGCTTTCTTT,CASSLMGHRAFF
-,TRBV7-8,-,TRBJ2-5,TGTGCCAGCAGATCGACACTAGAAGAGACCCAGTACTTC,CASRSTLEETQYF
few,TRBV19,-,TRBJ2-4,TGTGCCACCAAGGGGACAGCCAAAAACATTCAGTACTTC,CATKGTAKNIQYF
few,TRBV27,-,TRBJ2-7,TGTGCCAGCAGTTTACTCAGCTCCTACGAGCAGTACTTC,CASSLLSSYEQYF
few,TRBV7-2,TRBD1,TRBJ2-2,TGTGCCAGCAGCCGCCGGTCCGGGACAGGGGATGCCGGGGAGCTGTTTTTT,CASSRRSGTGDAGELFF
-,TRBV20-1,-,TRBJ2-1,TGCAGTGCTAGAGATTATACACTAACGAGCTACAATGAGCAGTTCTTC,CSARDYTLTSYNEQFF
few,TRBV7-9,-,TRBJ2-1,TGTGCCAGCAGCCCCCAGGACGCCGCCTACAATGAGCAGTTCTTC,CASSPQDAAYNEQFF
-,TRBV7-2,TRBD2,TRBJ2-7,TGTGCCAGCAGCTTATCATCCGGGTTAGCGGGGTCCTACGAGCAGTACTTC,CASSLSSGLAGSYEQYF
-,TRBV12-3/TRBV12-4,TRBD2,TRBJ2-6,TGTGCCAGCACCCTCGGGGGGGATCCCAACGTCCTGACTTTC,CASTLGGDPNVLTF
few,TRBV5-6,TRBD1,TRBJ2-1,TGTGCCAGCAGCTTCGGGACAGGGAGCTCCTACAATGAGCAGTTCTTC,CASSFGTGSSYNEQFF
-,TRBV4-3,-,TRBJ2-2,TGCGCCAGCAGCCAAGATTCGGCTTACCTGCCCGGGGAGCTGTTTTTT,CASSQDSAYLPGELFF
few,TRBV4-1,TRBD2,TRBJ2-2,TGCGCCAGCAGCCTTTTTAGCGGGGTTAACACCGGGGAGCTGTTTTTT,CASSLFSGVNTGELFF
few,TRBV7-9,TRBD1,TRBJ1-2,TGTGCCAGCAGCTTAGTCCCTCAGGGGGGAGGCTACACCTTC,CASSLVPQGGGYTF
-,TRBV7-8,TRBD2,TRBJ2-7,TGTGCCAGCAGCTTAGGACTAGCGGGGGGCTCTTACGAGCAGTACTTC,CASSLGLAGGSYEQYF
many,TRBV7-9,-,TRBJ2-2,TGTGCCAGCAGCTTAGGAGTAGTGAACACCGGGGAGCTGTTTTTT,CASSLGVVNTGELFF
-,TRBV27,TRBD1,TRBJ1-2,TGTGCCAGCAGCCCTATAGGGGACAGCTATGGCTACACCTTC,CASSPIGDSYGYTF
many,TRBV6-2/TRBV6-3,-,TRBJ1-2,TGTGCCAGCAGTTCAGGCCTCCTCTGGGCAAACTATGGCTACACCTTC,CASSSGLLWANYGYTF
many,TRBV28,-,TRBJ2-1,TGTGCCAGCAGTCCCATGGGCCCTTACAATGAGCAGTTCTTC,CASSPMGPYNEQFF
-,TRBV5-4,-,TRBJ2-3,TGTGCCAGCAGCTTCGCCCCCGGGGATACGCAGTATTTT,CASSFAPGDTQYF
many,TRBV6-2/TRBV6-3,-,TRBJ1-2,TGTGCCAGCAGTTACGCGGGAGGAATTGGCTACACCTTC,CASSYAGGIGYTF
many,TRBV7-9,-,TRBJ1-2,TGTGCCAGCAGCTTAGTTGTGGGCCTTACTAACTATGGCTACACCTTC,CASSLVVGLTNYGYTF
-,TRBV12-3/TRBV12-4,-,TRBJ2-7,TGTGCCAGCACCACAGGATTTACCTACGAGCAGTACTTC,CASTTGFTYEQYF
few,TRBV27,TRBD1,TRBJ2-1,TGTGCCAGCAGCCCCGGGACAGGGGGTACCAATGAGCAGTTCTTC,CASSPGTGGTNEQFF
few,TRBV14,-,TRBJ1-5,TGTGCCAGCAGCCCCGCTGGGGGGGGTATTCAGCCCCAGCATTTT,CASSPAGGGIQPQHF
-,TRBV15,-,TRBJ2-1,TGTGCCACTCTAAGACTAGGGGCCTACAATGAGCAGTTCTTC,CATLRLGAYNEQFF
-,TRBV7-8,TRBD1,TRBJ1-1,TGTGCCAGCAGCTTAGGGGCCCTACAGGGGACTGAAGCTTTCTTT,CASSLGALQGTEAFF
few,TRBV6-6,TRBD1,TRBJ1-4,TGTGCCAGCAGCTCCGGAAGGGGGCGTGAAAAACTGTTTTTT,CASSSGRGREKLFF
-,TRBV11-2,TRBD1,TRBJ2-3,TGTGCCAGCAGCCGCGGGACAGGGACCCCAGATACGCAGTATTTT,CASSRGTGTPDTQYF
many,TRBV7-2,TRBD2,TRBJ2-1,TGTGCCAGCAGCAAGACTAGCGGGAGATCGCAGTTCTTC,CASSKTSGRSQFF
-,TRBV7-9,-,TRBJ1-6,TGTGCCAGCAGCCCTTGGGATCATAATTCACCCCTCCACTTT,CASSPWDHNSPLHF
few,TRBV7-2,-,TRBJ2-4,TGTGCCAGCAGCCCCCAAGGGGGGGCCAAAAACATTCAGTACTTC,CASSPQGGAKNIQYF
few,TRBV20-1,-,TRBJ2-2,TGCAGTCCTCTGGACCGTCGCACCGGGGAGCTGTTTTTT,CSPLDRRTGELFF
few,TRBV12-5,TRBD1,TRBJ1-1,TGTGCTAGTGGTTTGGGACAGACCAACCGACAGGGCGAAGCTGAAGCTTTCTTT,CASGLGQTNRQGEAEAFF
few,TRBV6-2/TRBV6-3,TRBD1,TRBJ2-3,TGTGCCAGCAGTTACCAGGGGGCAAGGACAGATACGCAGTATTTT,CASSYQGARTDTQYF
few,TRBV7-2,TRBD1,TRBJ2-7,TGTGCCAGCAGCTCACCGGGACAGGACTACGAGCAGTACTTC,CASSSPGQDYEQYF
few,TRBV28,-,TRBJ1-2,TGTGCCAGCAGACGCCGACAGACTTCCAAGACGTATGGCTACACCTTC,CASRRRQTSKTYGYTF
few,TRBV7-9,-,TRBJ2-7,TGTGCCAGCAGCCCTGAACGACAGGTCTACGAGCAGTACTTC,CASSPERQVYEQYF
-,TRBV7-6,TRBD2,TRBJ2-4,TGTGCCAGCAGCTTAGCGCTGGCGGGAGGGCCTGACAAAAACATTCAGTACTTC,CASSLALAGGPDKNIQYF
-,TRBV7-6,-,TRBJ2-1,TGTGCCAGCAGCTCGGACTGGGGACAACCATCCTACAATGAGCAGTTCTTC,CASSSDWGQPSYNEQFF